This is a list of T cell receptor beta chains from one sample in a study of early T cells in non-severe SARS-CoV-2 infection. TCRdb re-called the 5' RACE reads through MiXCR, storing one row per CDR3 protein. The sample carries 45,000 to 60,000 distinct CDR3 sequences, roughly 8.7% recorded once. The sample in question was whole blood, obtained at baseline. Receptors originate from an adult who was a healthcare worker with PCR-confirmed SARS-CoV-2 infection or an uninfected control (not recorded which). Both conserved end residues are part of each CDR3. D genes are given only for firm matches. The size entry is marked missing in some rows and otherwise reads once, few, many or a size class.

V	size	D	J	CDR3	DNA
TRBV2	many	TRBD1	TRBJ2-1	CASSQDRATYNEQFF	TGTGCCAGCAGCCAAGACAGGGCTACCTACAATGAGCAGTTCTTC
TRBV19	many	.	TRBJ1-1	CASSWGPSAEAFF	TGTGCCAGTAGTTGGGGCCCTAGTGCTGAAGCTTTCTTT
TRBV6-5	many	TRBD1	TRBJ2-7	CASSYSDRGLPQYF	TGTGCCAGCAGTTACTCGGACAGGGGGCTCCCTCAGTACTTC
TRBV4-1	few	TRBD1	TRBJ2-7	CASRPYDRDRGYEQYF	TGCGCCAGCCGCCCGTACGACAGGGACCGCGGTTACGAGCAGTACTTC
TRBV7-2	many	.	TRBJ2-1	CASSLDPSYNEQFF	TGTGCCAGCAGCTTAGACCCTAGCTACAATGAGCAGTTCTTC
TRBV19	.	.	TRBJ2-5	CRPPETQYF	TGCCGGCCCCCAGAGACCCAGTACTTC
TRBV7-9	.	.	TRBJ1-4	CASSYGRRANEKLFF	TGTGCCAGCAGCTACGGACGGAGGGCGAATGAAAAACTGTTTTTT
TRBV19	.	.	TRBJ1-4	CASISGTTTNEKLFF	TGTGCCAGTATATCCGGGACCACGACTAATGAAAAACTGTTTTTT
TRBV6-2/TRBV6-3	.	.	TRBJ2-7	CASRTISLNGEQYF	TGTGCCAGCAGAACGATTTCACTGAACGGCGAGCAGTACTTC
TRBV7-2	many	.	TRBJ2-7	CASSLAGLENEQYF	TGTGCCAGCAGCTTAGCGGGGCTAGAGAACGAGCAGTACTTC
TRBV20-1	many	TRBD1	TRBJ1-1	CSAGLGGAGNTEAFF	TGCAGTGCGGGACTAGGGGGCGCGGGTAACACTGAAGCTTTCTTT
TRBV3-1	.	TRBD1	TRBJ1-2	CASSQKGQAPNYGYTF	TGTGCCAGCAGCCAAAAAGGACAGGCGCCTAACTATGGCTACACCTTC